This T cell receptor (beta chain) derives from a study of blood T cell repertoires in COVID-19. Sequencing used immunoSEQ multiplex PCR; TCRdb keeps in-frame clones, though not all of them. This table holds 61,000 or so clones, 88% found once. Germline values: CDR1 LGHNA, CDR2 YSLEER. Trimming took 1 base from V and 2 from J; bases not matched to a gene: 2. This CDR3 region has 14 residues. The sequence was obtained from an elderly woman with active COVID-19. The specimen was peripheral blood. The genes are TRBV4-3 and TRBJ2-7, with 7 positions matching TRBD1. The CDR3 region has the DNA TGCGCCAGCAGCCAAGTGGGACAGACCTACGAGCAGTACTTC. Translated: CASSQVGQTYEQYF.